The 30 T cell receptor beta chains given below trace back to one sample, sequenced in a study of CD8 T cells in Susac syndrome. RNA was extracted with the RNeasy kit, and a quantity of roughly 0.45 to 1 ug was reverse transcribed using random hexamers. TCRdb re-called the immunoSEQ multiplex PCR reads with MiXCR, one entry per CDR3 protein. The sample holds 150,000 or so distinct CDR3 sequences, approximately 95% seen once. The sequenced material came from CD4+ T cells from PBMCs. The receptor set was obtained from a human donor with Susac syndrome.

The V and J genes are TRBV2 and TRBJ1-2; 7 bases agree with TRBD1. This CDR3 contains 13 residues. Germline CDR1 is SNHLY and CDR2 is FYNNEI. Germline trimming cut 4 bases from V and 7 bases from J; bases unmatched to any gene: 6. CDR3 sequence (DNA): TGTGCCAGCAGTGTCTACAGGGGAGGTGGCTACACCTTC. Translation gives CASSVYRGGGYTF.

As DNA, the CDR3 is TGCAGCGTCAACAGGGGAAACACCGGGGAGCTGTTTTTT. The encoded protein is CSVNRGNTGELFF. V and J are TRBV29-1 and TRBJ2-2; 7 bases match TRBD1. This CDR3 has 13 amino acids. With V trimmed by 6 bases and J by 2 bases, 3 bases remained unmatched. Germline CDR1 SQVTM, CDR2 ANQGSEA.

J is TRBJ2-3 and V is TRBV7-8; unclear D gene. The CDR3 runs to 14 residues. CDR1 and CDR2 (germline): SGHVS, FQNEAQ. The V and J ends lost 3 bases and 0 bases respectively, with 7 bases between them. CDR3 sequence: CASSFGASTDTQYF. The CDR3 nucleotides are TGTGCCAGCAGCTTCGGAGCTAGCACAGATACGCAGTATTTT.

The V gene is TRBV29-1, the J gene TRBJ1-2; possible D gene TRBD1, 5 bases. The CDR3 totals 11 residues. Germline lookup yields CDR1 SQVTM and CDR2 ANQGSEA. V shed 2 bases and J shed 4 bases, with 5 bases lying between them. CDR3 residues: CSVEQGYGYTF. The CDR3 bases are TGCAGCGTTGAACAGGGCTATGGCTACACCTTC.

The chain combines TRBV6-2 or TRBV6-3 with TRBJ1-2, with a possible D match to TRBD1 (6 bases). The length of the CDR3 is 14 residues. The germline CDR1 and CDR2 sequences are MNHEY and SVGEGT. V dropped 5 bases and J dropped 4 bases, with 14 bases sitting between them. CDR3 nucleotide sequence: TGTGCCAGCAGTCTCCCCGGGACAACCTATGGCTACACCTTC. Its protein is CASSLPGTTYGYTF.

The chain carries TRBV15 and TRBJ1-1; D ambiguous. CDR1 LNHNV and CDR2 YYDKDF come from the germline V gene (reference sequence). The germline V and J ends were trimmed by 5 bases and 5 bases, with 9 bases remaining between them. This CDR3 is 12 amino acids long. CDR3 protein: CATSELSTEAFF. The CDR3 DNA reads TGTGCCACCAGCGAATTGTCGACTGAAGCTTTCTTT.

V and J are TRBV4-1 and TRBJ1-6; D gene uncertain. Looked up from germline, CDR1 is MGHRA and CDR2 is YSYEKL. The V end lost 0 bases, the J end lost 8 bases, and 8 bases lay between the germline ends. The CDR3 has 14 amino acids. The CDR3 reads CASSQEQWDSPLHF. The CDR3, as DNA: TGCGCCAGCAGCCAAGAACAATGGGATTCACCCCTCCACTTT.

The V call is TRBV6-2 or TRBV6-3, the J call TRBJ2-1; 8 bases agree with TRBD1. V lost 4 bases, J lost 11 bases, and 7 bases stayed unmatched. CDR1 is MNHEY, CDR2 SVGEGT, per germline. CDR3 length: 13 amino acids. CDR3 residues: CASSWTGMSQQFF. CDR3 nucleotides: TGTGCCAGCAGTTGGACAGGGATGTCCCAGCAGTTCTTC.

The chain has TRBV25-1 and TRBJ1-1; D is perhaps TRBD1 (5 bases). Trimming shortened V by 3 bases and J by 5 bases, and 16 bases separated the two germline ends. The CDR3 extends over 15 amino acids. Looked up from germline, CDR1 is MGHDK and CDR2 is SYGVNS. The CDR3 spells CASSEFQGQRTEAFF. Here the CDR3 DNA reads TGTGCCAGCAGTGAGTTTCAGGGTCAGAGGACTGAAGCTTTCTTT.

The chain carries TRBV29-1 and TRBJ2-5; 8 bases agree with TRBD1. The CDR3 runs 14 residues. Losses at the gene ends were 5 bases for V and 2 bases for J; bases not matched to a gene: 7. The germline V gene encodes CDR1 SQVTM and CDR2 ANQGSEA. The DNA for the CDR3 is TGCAGCGTTACCCGGACAGGGCTACAAGAGACCCAGTACTTC. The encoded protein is CSVTRTGLQETQYF.

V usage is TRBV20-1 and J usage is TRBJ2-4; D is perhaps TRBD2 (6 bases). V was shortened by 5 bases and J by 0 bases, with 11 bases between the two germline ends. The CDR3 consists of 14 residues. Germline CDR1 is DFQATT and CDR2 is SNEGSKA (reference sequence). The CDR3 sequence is CSALGLRAKNIQYF. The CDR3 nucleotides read TGCAGTGCTCTGGGACTCAGAGCCAAAAACATTCAGTACTTC.

The CDR3 sequence: CASSEQGPDTQYF. In nucleotides, the CDR3 is TGTGCCAGCAGCGAACAGGGACCAGATACGCAGTATTTT. The chain carries TRBV7-2 and TRBJ2-3, with D maybe TRBD1 (6 bases). The CDR3 is made up of 13 amino acids. CDR1 is SGHTA, CDR2 FQGNSA, per germline. V shed 5 bases and J shed 4 bases, with 10 bases lying between them.

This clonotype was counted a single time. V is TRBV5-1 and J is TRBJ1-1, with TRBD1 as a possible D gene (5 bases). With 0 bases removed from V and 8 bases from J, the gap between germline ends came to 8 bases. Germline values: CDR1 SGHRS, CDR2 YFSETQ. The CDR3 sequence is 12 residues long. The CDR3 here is CASSLEGIEAFF. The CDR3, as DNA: TGCGCCAGCAGCTTGGAGGGGATAGAAGCTTTCTTT.

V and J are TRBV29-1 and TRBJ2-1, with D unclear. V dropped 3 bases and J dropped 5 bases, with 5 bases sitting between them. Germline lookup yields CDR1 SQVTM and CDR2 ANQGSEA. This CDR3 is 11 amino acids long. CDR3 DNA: TGCAGCGTTGACAGCCACAATGAGCAGTTCTTC. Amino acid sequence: CSVDSHNEQFF.

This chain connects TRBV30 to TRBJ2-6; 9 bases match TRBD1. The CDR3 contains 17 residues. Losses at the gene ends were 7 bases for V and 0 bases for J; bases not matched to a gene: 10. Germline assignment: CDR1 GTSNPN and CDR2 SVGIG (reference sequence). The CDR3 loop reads CAFIPGQGYSGANVLTF. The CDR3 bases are TGTGCCTTCATACCGGGACAGGGCTACTCTGGGGCCAACGTCCTGACTTTC.

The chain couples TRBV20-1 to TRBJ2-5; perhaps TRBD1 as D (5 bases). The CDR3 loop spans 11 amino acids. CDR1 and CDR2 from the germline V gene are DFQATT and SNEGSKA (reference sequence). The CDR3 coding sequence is TGCAGCGCGGACAATCAAGAGACCCAGTACTTC. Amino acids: CSADNQETQYF.

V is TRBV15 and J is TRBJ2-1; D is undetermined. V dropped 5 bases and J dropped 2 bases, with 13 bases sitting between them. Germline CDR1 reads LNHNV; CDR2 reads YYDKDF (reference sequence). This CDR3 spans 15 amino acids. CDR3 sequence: CATSQALGTYNEQFF. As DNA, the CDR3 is TGTGCCACCAGCCAGGCCCTAGGAACCTACAATGAGCAGTTCTTC.

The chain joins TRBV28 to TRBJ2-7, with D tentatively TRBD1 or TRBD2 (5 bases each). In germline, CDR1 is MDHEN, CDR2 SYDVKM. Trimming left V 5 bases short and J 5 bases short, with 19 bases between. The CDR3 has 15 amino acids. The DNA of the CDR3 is TGTGCCAGCAGTGGGACGAGGGCCCGGTTGGACGAGCAGTACTTC. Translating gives CASSGTRARLDEQYF.

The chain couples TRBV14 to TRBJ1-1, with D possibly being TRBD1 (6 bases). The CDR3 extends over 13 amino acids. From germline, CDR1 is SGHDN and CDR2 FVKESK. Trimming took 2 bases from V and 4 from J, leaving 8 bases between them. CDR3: CASSQTGSTEAFF. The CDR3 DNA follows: TGTGCCAGCAGCCAAACAGGGTCCACTGAAGCTTTCTTT.

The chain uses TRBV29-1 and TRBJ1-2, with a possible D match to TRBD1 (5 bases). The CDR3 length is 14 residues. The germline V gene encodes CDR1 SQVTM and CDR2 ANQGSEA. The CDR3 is CSSTTGTANYGYTF. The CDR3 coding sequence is TGCAGTTCTACCACCGGGACGGCTAACTATGGCTACACCTTC. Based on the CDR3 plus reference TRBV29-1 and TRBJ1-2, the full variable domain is SAVISQKPSRDICQRGTSLTIQCQVDSQVTMMFWYRQQPGQSLTLIATANQGSEATYESGFVIDKFPISRPNLTFSTLTVSNMSPEDSSIYLCSSTTGTANYGYTFGSGTRLTVV.

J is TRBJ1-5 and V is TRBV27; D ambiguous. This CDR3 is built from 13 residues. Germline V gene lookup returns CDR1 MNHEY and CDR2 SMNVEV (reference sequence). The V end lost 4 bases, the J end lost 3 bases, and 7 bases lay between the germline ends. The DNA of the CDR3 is TGTGCCAGCAGTTCGATGTACAATCAGCCCCAGCATTTT. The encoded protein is CASSSMYNQPQHF.

CDR3 loop: CAWSSQRGNEQFF. In DNA, the CDR3 is TGTGCCTGGAGTAGCCAGCGGGGGAATGAGCAGTTCTTC. This sequence joins TRBV30 and TRBJ2-1, with TRBD2 identical over 8 bases. Germline V gene data show CDR1 as GTSNPN and CDR2 as SVGIG (reference sequence). This CDR3 has 13 amino acids. V was clipped by 2 bases and J by 7 bases; unmatched bases: 4.

This CDR3 is CATSRGEAGGQFF. CDR3 bases: TGTGCCACCAGCAGAGGTGAAGCGGGGGGGCAGTTCTTC. The chain carries TRBV15 and TRBJ2-1; 9 positions match TRBD2. V lost 1 base, J lost 12 bases, and 4 bases stayed unmatched. Germline CDR1 reads LNHNV; CDR2 reads YYDKDF (reference sequence). This CDR3 has 13 amino acids.

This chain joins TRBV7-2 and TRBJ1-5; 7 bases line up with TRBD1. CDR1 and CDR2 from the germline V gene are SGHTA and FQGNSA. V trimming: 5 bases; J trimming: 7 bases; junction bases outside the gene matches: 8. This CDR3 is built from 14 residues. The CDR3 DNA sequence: TGTGCCAGCAGCGGACGACAGGGAACCCAGCCCCAGCATTTT. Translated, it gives CASSGRQGTQPQHF.

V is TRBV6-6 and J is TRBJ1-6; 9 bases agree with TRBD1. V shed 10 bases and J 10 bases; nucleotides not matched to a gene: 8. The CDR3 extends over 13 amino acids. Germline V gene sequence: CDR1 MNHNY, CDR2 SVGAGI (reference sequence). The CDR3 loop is CATLGQGNSPLHF. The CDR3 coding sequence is TGTGCCACCTTGGGACAGGGTAACTCACCCCTCCACTTT.

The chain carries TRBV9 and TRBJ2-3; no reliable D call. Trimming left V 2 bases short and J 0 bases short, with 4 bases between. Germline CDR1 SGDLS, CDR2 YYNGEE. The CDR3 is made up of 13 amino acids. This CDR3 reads CASSVGSTDTQYF. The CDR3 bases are TGTGCCAGCAGCGTCGGCAGCACAGATACGCAGTATTTT.

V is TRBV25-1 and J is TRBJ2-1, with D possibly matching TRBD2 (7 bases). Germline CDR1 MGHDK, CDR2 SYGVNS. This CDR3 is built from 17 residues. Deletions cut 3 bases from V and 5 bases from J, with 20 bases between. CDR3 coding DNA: TGTGCCAGCAGTGAGGATTTGGGGCGGGGGCCTCACAATGAGCAGTTCTTC. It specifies CASSEDLGRGPHNEQFF.

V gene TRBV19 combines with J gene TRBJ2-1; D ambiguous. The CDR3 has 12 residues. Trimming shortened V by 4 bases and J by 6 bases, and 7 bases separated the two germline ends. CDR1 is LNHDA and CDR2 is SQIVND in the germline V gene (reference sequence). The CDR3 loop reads CASSTTPNEQFF. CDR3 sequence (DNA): TGTGCCAGTAGTACCACACCCAATGAGCAGTTCTTC.

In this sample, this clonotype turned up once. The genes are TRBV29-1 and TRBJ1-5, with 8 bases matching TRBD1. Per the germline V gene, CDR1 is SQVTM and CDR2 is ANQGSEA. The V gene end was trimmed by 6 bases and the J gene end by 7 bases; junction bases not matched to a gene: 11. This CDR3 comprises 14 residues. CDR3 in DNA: TGCAGCGTGAGGAAGACAGGGGCCGGGCAGCCCCAGCATTTT. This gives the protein CSVRKTGAGQPQHF. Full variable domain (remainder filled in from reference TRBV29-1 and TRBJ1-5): SAVISQKPSRDICQRGTSLTIQCQVDSQVTMMFWYRQQPGQSLTLIATANQGSEATYESGFVIDKFPISRPNLTFSTLTVSNMSPEDSSIYLCSVRKTGAGQPQHFGDGTRLSIL.

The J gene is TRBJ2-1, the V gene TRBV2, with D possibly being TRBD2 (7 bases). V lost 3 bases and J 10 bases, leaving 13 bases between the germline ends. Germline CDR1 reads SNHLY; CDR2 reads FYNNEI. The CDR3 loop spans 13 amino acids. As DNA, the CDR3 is TGTGCCAGCAGTGAGAGGGGGGGAAGCGAGCAGTTCTTC. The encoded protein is CASSERGGSEQFF.